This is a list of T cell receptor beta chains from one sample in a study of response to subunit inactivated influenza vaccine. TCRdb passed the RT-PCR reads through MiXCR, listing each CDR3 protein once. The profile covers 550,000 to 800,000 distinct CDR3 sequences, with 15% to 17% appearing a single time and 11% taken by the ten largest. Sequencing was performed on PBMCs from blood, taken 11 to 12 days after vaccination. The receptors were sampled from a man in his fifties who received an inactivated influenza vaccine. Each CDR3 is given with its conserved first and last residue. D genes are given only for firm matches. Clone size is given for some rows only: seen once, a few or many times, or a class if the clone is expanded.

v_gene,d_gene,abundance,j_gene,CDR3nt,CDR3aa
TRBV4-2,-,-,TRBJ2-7,TGTGCCAGCAGCCAGAAGGTGCAGGAGCACTCCTACGAGCAGTACTTC,CASSQKVQEHSYEQYF
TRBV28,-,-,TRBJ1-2,TGTGCCAGCAGATGGGGGGGGTCCTATGGCTACACCTTC,CASRWGGSYGYTF
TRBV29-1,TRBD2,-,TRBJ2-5,TGCAGCGCTTCCCCCGGGACTACTCAAGAGACCCAGTACTTC,CSASPGTTQETQYF
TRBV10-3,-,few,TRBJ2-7,TGTGCCATCAGTGAGCCCGTTTCGGCAGGGTTTTACGAGCAGTACTTC,CAISEPVSAGFYEQYF
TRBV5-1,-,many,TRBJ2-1,TGCGCCAGCAGCTCTGGAGTCCGAGACAATGAGCAGTTCTTC,CASSSGVRDNEQFF
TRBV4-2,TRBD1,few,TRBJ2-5,TGTGCCAGCAGCCGACGGACAGGGGGCGATGAGACCCAGTACTTC,CASSRRTGGDETQYF
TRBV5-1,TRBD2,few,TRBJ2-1,TGCGCCAGCAGCCCCGGGACTAGCGGGAGTGTAAATGAGCAGTTCTTC,CASSPGTSGSVNEQFF
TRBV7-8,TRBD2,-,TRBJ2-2,TGTGCCAGCAGCTCGAGCGGGAGTTTCGCCGGGGAGCTGTTTTTT,CASSSSGSFAGELFF
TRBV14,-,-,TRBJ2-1,TGTGCCAGCAGCCAAGTTGATATACAGATGGGAATTCTGGGGCAGTTCTTC,CASSQVDIQMGILGQFF
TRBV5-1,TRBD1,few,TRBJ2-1,TGCGCCAGCAGCTTCAGGGGGCTCGGTTCTGAAAATGAGCAGTTCTTC,CASSFRGLGSENEQFF
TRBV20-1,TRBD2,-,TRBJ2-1,TGCAGTGCTAGAGGAATAAGACTAGCGGGGGGCAATGAGCAGTTCTTC,CSARGIRLAGGNEQFF
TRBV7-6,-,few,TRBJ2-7,TGTGCCAGCAGCTCCCCGTGGAGTCGGGGGAACGAGCAGTACTTC,CASSSPWSRGNEQYF
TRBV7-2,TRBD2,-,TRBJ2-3,TGTGCCAGCAGCAATAGCGCTGCGCTAGCGGGTACGCAGTATTTT,CASSNSAALAGTQYF
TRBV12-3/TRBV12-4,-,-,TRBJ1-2,TGTGCCAGCAGCAGCAGGGTGCGCTACACCTTC,CASSSRVRYTF
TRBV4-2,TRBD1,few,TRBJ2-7,TGTGCCAGCAGCGACCGGGACAGGGCGAGAGAGCAGTACTTC,CASSDRDRAREQYF
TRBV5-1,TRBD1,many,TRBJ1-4,TGCGCCAGCAGCTCAGCCGGGACAGGCGGGGAAAAACTGTTTTTT,CASSSAGTGGEKLFF
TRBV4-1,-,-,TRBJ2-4,TGCGCCAGCAGCCTAAGACTAGGGCAGGGGAACATTCAGTACTTC,CASSLRLGQGNIQYF
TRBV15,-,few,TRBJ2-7,TGTGCCACCAGCAGAGATGTCTTTGACGAGCAGTACTTC,CATSRDVFDEQYF
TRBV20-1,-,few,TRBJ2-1,TGCAGTGCTCTTAACAATGAGCAGTTCTTC,CSALNNEQFF
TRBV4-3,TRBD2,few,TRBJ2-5,TGCGCCAGCAGCCAAAACCTAGCGGGAGGAACCCGGATAGAGACCCAGTACTTC,CASSQNLAGGTRIETQYF
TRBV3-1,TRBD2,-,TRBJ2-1,TGTGCCAGCAGCCAAGCGGTCCAGCGGGGGGCGTACAATGAGCAGTTCTTC,CASSQAVQRGAYNEQFF
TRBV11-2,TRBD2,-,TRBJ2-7,TGTGCCAGCAGCATCACAGAAAGCGGACTAGCGGGACGGTACGAGCAGTACTTC,CASSITESGLAGRYEQYF
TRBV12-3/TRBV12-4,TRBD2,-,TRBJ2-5,TGTGCCAGCAGTTTCAGGACTAGCGGGAGAGAGACCCAGTACTTC,CASSFRTSGRETQYF
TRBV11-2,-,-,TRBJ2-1,TGTGCCAGCAGCACATCCCGGGCCGAGCAGTTCTTC,CASSTSRAEQFF
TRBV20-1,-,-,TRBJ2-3,TGCAGTGCTAGAGAAGGGACTTCTAGCACAGATACGCAGTATTTT,CSAREGTSSTDTQYF
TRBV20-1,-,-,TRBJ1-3,TGCAGTGCTAGCCCCAACAGGGCCTCTGGAAACACCATATATTTT,CSASPNRASGNTIYF
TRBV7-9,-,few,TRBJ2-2,TGTGCCAGCAGCCCCAAGGGACAGAACACCGGGGAGCTGTTTTTT,CASSPKGQNTGELFF
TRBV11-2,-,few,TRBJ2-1,TGTGCCAGCAGCGGCGTTGAGCAGTTCTTC,CASSGVEQFF
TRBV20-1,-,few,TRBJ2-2,TGCAGTGCTAGAGATGGGGGGTCGTGGAGGACGAACACCGGGGAGCTGTTTTTT,CSARDGGSWRTNTGELFF
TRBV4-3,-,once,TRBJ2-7,TGCTCCAGCAGCCAAGATCTGGGGGGATCCTACGAGCAGTACTTC,CSSSQDLGGSYEQYF
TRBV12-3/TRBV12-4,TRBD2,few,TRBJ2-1,TGTGCCAGCAGGATGACTAGCGGGGGGGCCTACAATGAGCAGTTCTTC,CASRMTSGGAYNEQFF
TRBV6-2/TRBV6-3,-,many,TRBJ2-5,TGTGCCAGCAGTTACGTGGAGACCCAGTACTTC,CASSYVETQYF
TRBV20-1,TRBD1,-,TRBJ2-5,TGCAGTGCTAGCAGACAGGGGCTTCCAGAGACCCAGTACTTC,CSASRQGLPETQYF
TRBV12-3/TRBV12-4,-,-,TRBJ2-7,TGTGCCAGCAGTTTAGCCGGGTGGCAGGGGACCTACGAGCAGTACTTC,CASSLAGWQGTYEQYF
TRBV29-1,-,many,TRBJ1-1,TGCAGCGTTGTAAGGCATGAAGCTTTCTTT,CSVVRHEAFF
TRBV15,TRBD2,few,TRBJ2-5,TGTGCCACCAGCCTGCGGGAGGGCCGGGAGACCCAGTACTTC,CATSLREGRETQYF
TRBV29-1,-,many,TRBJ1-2,TGCAGCCTTCCGCAAGAGCCCTCTAGCTATGGCTACACCTTC,CSLPQEPSSYGYTF
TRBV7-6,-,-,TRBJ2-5,TGTGCCAGCAGCTCCCCGGAGGTGCGAGAGACCCAGTACTTC,CASSSPEVRETQYF
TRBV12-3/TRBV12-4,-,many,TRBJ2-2,TGTGCCAGCAGTTTAGATCCCACCGGGGAGCTGTTTTTT,CASSLDPTGELFF
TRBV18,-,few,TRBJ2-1,TGTGCCAGCTCTGTTGCCCAGGGTACGTCCTACAATGAGCAGTTCTTC,CASSVAQGTSYNEQFF